The entry below describes one T cell receptor beta chain. This CDR3 region has 18 residues. Looked up from germline, CDR1 is LNHDA and CDR2 is SQIVND (reference sequence). V gave up 5 bases and J gave up 2 bases; unmatched junction bases: 11. These data originate in a study of blood T cell repertoires in COVID-19. Study context: Donors in the United States, Italy and Spain gave samples during acute or convalescent COVID-19.

Measured with immunoSEQ multiplex PCR; TCRdb has only the in-frame clones, and not every one. The sample records about 110,000 clones, about 80% being singletons. Material for sequencing was peripheral blood. This TCR was sampled from a man between 65 and 80 years old with acute or convalescent COVID-19. The genes are TRBV19 and TRBJ2-3; 12 bases align to TRBD2. CDR3 amino acids: CASSLTSGGPDYTDTQYF. CDR3 coding DNA: TGTGCCAGTAGTCTAACTAGCGGGGGGCCCGATTACACAGATACGCAGTATTTT.